These T cell receptor beta chains were read from a single sample in a study of blood T cell repertoires in COVID-19. Generated by immunoSEQ multiplex PCR, the TCRdb table keeps only in-frame clones and is missing some. The sample holds tens of thousands of clones; around three quarters are singletons and the top ten take 15% to 20%. Input material: peripheral blood. Source of these receptors: a woman older than 75 with acute or convalescent COVID-19. The CDR3 runs from the conserved cysteine through the conserved F or W. A D gene is named only where the DNA matches it firmly. Clone size is not always given. Where it is, it says once, few, many or a class for expanded clones.

V gene	J gene	D gene	clone size	CDR3 DNA	CDR3 protein
TRBV29-1	TRBJ2-3	.	.	TGCAGCGTTTTCGGACTCCCCACAGATACGCAGTATTTT	CSVFGLPTDTQYF
TRBV30	TRBJ1-3	TRBD1	.	TGTGCCCGCCAGGACAGGGAGAACGGAAACACCATATATTTT	CARQDRENGNTIYF
TRBV18	TRBJ2-2	TRBD2	.	TGTGCCAGCTCACCACCCTCAGGGAGGGCGAACACCGGGGAGCTGTTTTTT	CASSPPSGRANTGELFF
TRBV5-1	TRBJ2-3	TRBD2	.	TGCGCCAGCAGCTTGCCTAGCGGGGGTCCAGATACGCAGTATTTT	CASSLPSGGPDTQYF
TRBV5-1	TRBJ1-2	.	once	TGCGCCAGCTTCGACAGTCTTCCTGGCTATGGCTACACCTTC	CASFDSLPGYGYTF
TRBV24-1	TRBJ2-2	TRBD1	.	TGTGCCACCCCCGGGACAGGGAACACCGGGGAGCTGTTTTTT	CATPGTGNTGELFF
TRBV2	TRBJ2-7	TRBD2	.	TGTGCCAGCAATTTAGCGGGGGGATCCTACGAGCAGTACTTC	CASNLAGGSYEQYF
TRBV12-3/TRBV12-4	TRBJ1-1	TRBD1	.	TGTGCCAGCAGTTTAGGGACAGGCACTGAAGCTTTCTTT	CASSLGTGTEAFF
TRBV7-7	TRBJ2-1	TRBD2	.	TGTGCCAGCAGCTTAAGTAGCGGGGCATCCTACAATGAGCAGTTCTTC	CASSLSSGASYNEQFF
TRBV7-6	TRBJ2-1	TRBD2	once	TGTGCCAGCAGCTTGTCTAGCGGGAGGGGCCGACGTGGGAATGAGCAGTTCTTC	CASSLSSGRGRRGNEQFF
TRBV2	TRBJ1-5	.	few	TGTGCCAGCCAAAGGACAGGCAATCAGCCCCAGCATTTT	CASQRTGNQPQHF
TRBV5-4	TRBJ1-3	TRBD1	.	TGTGCCAGCAGCCAGGACAGGGTCGGAAACACCATATATTTT	CASSQDRVGNTIYF
TRBV5-1	TRBJ2-1	TRBD1	.	TGCGCCAGCAGGGCCGGGACAGGGGGTTCGGATGAGCAGTTCTTC	CASRAGTGGSDEQFF
TRBV12-3/TRBV12-4	TRBJ2-2	.	.	TGTGCCAGCGATAGCTACACCGGGGAGCTGTTTTTT	CASDSYTGELFF
TRBV6-5	TRBJ2-7	TRBD1	.	TGTGCCAGCAGTTACTTTGGGACAGGGTCCTCAGAGCAGTACTTC	CASSYFGTGSSEQYF
TRBV21-1	TRBJ2-2	.	.	TGTGCCAGCAGCAAAACCCCCCCGCGCTACACAGGGATCTGGGAGCTGTTTTTT	CASSKTPPRYTGIWELFF
TRBV7-8	TRBJ2-7	TRBD2	.	TGTGCCAGCAGCCAGGACTTGCGGGGGTACGAGCAGTACTTC	CASSQDLRGYEQYF
TRBV9	TRBJ2-5	TRBD2	.	TGTGCCAGCAGCGTTCGGACTAGCGACGGAGAGACCCAGTACTTC	CASSVRTSDGETQYF